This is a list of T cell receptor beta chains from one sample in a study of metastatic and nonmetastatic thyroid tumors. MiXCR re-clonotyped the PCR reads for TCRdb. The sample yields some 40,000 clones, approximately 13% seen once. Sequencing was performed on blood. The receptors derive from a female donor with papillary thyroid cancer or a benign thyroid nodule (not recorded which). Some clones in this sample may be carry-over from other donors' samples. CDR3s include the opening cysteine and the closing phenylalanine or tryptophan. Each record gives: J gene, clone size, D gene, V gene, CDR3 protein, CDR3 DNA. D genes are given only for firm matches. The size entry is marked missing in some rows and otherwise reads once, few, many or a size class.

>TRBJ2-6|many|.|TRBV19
CASSIPGSGANVLTF
TGTGCCAGTAGTATACCAGGGTCTGGGGCCAACGTCCTGACTTTC
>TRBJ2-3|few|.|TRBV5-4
CASSVEGLTDTQYF
TGTGCCAGCAGCGTGGAGGGTCTCACAGATACGCAGTATTTT
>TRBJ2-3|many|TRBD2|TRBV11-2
CASSLGAGLAGGTQYF
TGTGCCAGCAGCTTAGGGGCCGGTCTAGCGGGAGGTACGCAGTATTTT
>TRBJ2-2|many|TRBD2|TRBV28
CASSPSGSTGELFF
TGTGCCAGCAGTCCTAGCGGGAGCACCGGGGAGCTGTTTTTT
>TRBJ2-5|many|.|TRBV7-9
CASSLFKLRAPQETQYF
TGTGCCAGCAGCCTATTTAAGTTAAGGGCACCTCAAGAGACCCAGTACTTC
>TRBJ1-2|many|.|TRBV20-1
CSARDHALGNYGYTF
TGCAGTGCTAGAGATCATGCGCTAGGGAACTATGGCTACACCTTC
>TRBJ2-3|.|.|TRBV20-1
CSAYIPADTQYF
TGCAGTGCTTACATCCCGGCAGATACGCAGTATTTT
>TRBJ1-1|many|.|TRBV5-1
CASKWDGNTEAFF
TGCGCCAGCAAGTGGGATGGGAACACTGAAGCTTTCTTT
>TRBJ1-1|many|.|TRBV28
CASSLSQGRRGEAFF
TGTGCCAGCAGTTTATCTCAGGGGCGTAGGGGTGAAGCTTTCTTT
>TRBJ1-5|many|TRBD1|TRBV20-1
CSARPTGQGLSYSNQPQHF
TGCAGTGCTAGGCCGACGGGACAGGGCTTGTCCTATAGCAATCAGCCCCAGCATTTT
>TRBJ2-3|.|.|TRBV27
CARPGLHTGTQYF
TGTGCCAGACCCGGACTTCACACGGGTACGCAGTATTTT
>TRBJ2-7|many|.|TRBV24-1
CATSEFGYEQYF
TGTGCCACCAGTGAGTTCGGCTACGAGCAGTACTTC
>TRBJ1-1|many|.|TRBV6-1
CASSEFRGTEAFF
TGTGCCAGCAGTGAATTCAGGGGAACTGAAGCTTTCTTT
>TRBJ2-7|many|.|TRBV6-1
CASSELASHEQYF
TGTGCCAGCAGTGAACTAGCATCCCACGAGCAGTACTTC
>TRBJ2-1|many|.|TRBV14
CASSQDRRSYNEQFF
TGTGCCAGCAGCCAAGATCGGCGCTCCTACAATGAGCAGTTCTTC
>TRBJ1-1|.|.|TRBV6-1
CASSETEGMNTEAFF
TGTGCCAGCAGTGAAACGGAGGGGATGAACACTGAAGCTTTCTTT
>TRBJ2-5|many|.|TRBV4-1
CASSQVNLVVQETQYF
TGCGCCAGCAGCCAAGTTAATCTAGTGGTACAAGAGACCCAGTACTTC
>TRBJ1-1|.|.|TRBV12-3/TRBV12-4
CAISLGLKGPATEAFF
TGTGCCATCAGTTTAGGACTAAAGGGACCTGCCACTGAAGCTTTCTTT
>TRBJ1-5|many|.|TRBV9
CASSGGGNQPQHF
TGTGCCAGCAGCGGGGGAGGCAATCAGCCCCAGCATTTT
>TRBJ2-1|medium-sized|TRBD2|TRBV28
CASSREGSYNEQFF
TGTGCCAGCAGCCGGGAGGGATCCTACAATGAGCAGTTCTTC
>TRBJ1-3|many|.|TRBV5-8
CASSPRRGGGNTIYF
TGTGCCAGCAGCCCGAGGAGGGGCGGTGGAAACACCATATATTTT
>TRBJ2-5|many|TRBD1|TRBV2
CATPKGQGRPQYF
TGTGCCACCCCCAAGGGACAGGGCCGTCCCCAGTACTTC
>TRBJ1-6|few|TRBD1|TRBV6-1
CASSRQGQPYNSPLHF
TGTGCCAGCAGTCGACAGGGGCAACCCTATAATTCACCCCTCCACTTT
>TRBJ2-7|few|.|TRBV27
CASILRGVAGALFNEQYF
TGTGCCAGCATTTTAAGGGGGGTCGCGGGAGCCCTCTTTAACGAGCAGTACTTC
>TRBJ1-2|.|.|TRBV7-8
CASSAIGSGDNYGYTF
TGTGCCAGCAGCGCAATAGGGTCAGGGGATAACTATGGCTACACCTTC
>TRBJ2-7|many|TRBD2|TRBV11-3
CASSLVAGGSYEQYF
TGTGCCAGCAGCTTAGTGGCGGGAGGTTCCTACGAGCAGTACTTC
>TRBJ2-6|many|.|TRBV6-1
CASSFGHYRSGANVLTF
TGTGCCAGCAGCTTCGGACACTATCGCTCTGGGGCCAACGTCCTGACTTTC
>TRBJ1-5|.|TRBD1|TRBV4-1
CASSQTGSRNQPQHF
TGCGCCAGCAGCCAGACAGGGTCTCGGAATCAGCCCCAGCATTTT
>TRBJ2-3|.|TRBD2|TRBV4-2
CASSPRPPTSGSPLDTQYF
TGTGCCAGCAGCCCCCGCCCCCCGACTAGCGGGAGCCCTTTAGATACGCAGTATTTT
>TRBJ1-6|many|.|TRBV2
CASSEVGSANSYNSPLHF
TGTGCCAGCAGTGAAGTAGGTAGTGCCAACTCCTATAATTCACCCCTCCACTTT
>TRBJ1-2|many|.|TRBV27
CASSPRLGNGYTF
TGTGCCAGCAGTCCCCGATTAGGAAATGGCTACACCTTC
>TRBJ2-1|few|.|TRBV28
CASTPTGLVNNEQFF
TGTGCCAGCACTCCGACGGGACTGGTTAACAATGAGCAGTTCTTC
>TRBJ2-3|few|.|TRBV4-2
CASSLLPRSLDTQCF
TGTGCCAGCAGCCTCCTTCCCCGATCCCTAGATACGCAGTGTTTT
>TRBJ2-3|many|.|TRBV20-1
CSASHGRGTDTQYF
TGCAGTGCTAGTCATGGACGAGGCACAGATACGCAGTATTTT
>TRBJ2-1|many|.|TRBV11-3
CASSLDNYGVNEQFF
TGTGCCAGCAGCTTAGATAATTATGGGGTTAATGAGCAGTTCTTC
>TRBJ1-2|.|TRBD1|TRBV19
CASSTGQVVDGYTF
TGTGCCAGTAGTACGGGACAGGTGGTAGATGGCTACACCTTC
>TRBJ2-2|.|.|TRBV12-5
CASGLPGGRTVELFF
TGTGCTAGTGGTTTACCGGGGGGCCGCACCGTGGAGCTGTTTTTT
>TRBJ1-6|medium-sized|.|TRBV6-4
CASSVSGSNSPLHF
TGTGCCAGCAGTGTGTCAGGGTCGAATTCACCCCTCCACTTT
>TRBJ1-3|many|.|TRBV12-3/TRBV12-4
CASSRGGPSGNTIYF
TGTGCCAGCAGCCGGGGGGGTCCCTCTGGAAACACCATATATTTT
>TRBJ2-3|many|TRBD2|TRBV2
CASTQTSGSDTQYF
TGTGCCAGCACCCAGACTAGCGGGAGTGATACGCAGTATTTT